The 10 T cell receptor beta chains presented below share a single source sample, sequenced in a study of blood T cell repertoires in COVID-19. TCRdb keeps only in-frame clones here, not all; method: immunoSEQ multiplex PCR. The repertoire includes nearly 110,000 clones, about 90% of them detected once, and nearly 5% sits in the top ten. Sequencing used peripheral blood. The receptors were gathered from a man aged 35 to 55 with active or convalescent COVID-19.

The chain is built from TRBV30 and TRBJ2-7; D may be TRBD1 (5 bases). V lost 3 bases to trimming and J lost 3 bases, with 15 bases between them. Germline V gene data show CDR1 as GTSNPN and CDR2 as SVGIG (reference sequence). The CDR3 is made up of 14 amino acids. CDR3 nucleotide sequence: TGTGCCTGGAGGCAGGGCTCCGGTGACTACGAGCAGTACTTC. Protein sequence: CAWRQGSGDYEQYF.

The chain uses TRBV28 and TRBJ1-5; no clear D. V lost 8 bases and J 5 bases, leaving 10 bases between the germline ends. This CDR3 has 12 residues. Germline V gene sequence: CDR1 MDHEN, CDR2 SYDVKM. CDR3 DNA sequence: TGTGCCAGCGCCTGGGGAGATCAGCCCCAGCATTTT. This translates into CASAWGDQPQHF.

This sequence joins TRBV5-1 and TRBJ2-7, with D possibly being TRBD1 (6 bases). The V gene lost 3 bases and the J gene lost 5 bases, with 15 bases spanning the gap. Germline V CDR1 and CDR2: SGHRS, YFSETQ. CDR3 length: 14 amino acids. DNA for the CDR3: TGCGCCAGCAGCTCACAGGGCGCGAGCCACGAGCAGTACTTC. Translation: CASSSQGASHEQYF.

J is TRBJ2-2 and V is TRBV6-4, with 7 bases identical to TRBD1. Unmatched junction bases numbered 2, after V lost 8 bases and J lost 2 bases. Germline V CDR1 and CDR2: MRHNA, SNTAGT. The length of the CDR3 is 13 residues. The CDR3 protein is CASSGGNTGELFF. CDR3 bases: TGTGCCAGCTCAGGGGGAAACACCGGGGAGCTGTTTTTT.

The rearrangement uses TRBV20-1 and TRBJ2-7; perhaps TRBD2 as D (7 bases). Germline values: CDR1 DFQATT, CDR2 SNEGSKA (reference sequence). Trimming left V 3 bases short and J 3 bases short, with 24 bases between. The CDR3 runs to 17 residues. CDR3 in amino acids: CSASRWIGGLLYYEQYF. The CDR3 DNA reads as TGCAGTGCTAGTCGTTGGATAGGGGGACTACTCTACTACGAGCAGTACTTC.

The chain has TRBV18 and TRBJ2-1; TRBD2 aligns across 9 bases. The V segment lost 3 bases and the J segment 7 bases; nucleotides outside the gene matches: 10. The CDR3 covers 16 residues. The germline gives CDR1 KGHSH, CDR2 LQKENI. The CDR3 reads CASSPSAGGYYNEQFF. CDR3 nucleotides: TGTGCCAGCTCACCGTCCGCGGGAGGGTATTATAATGAGCAGTTCTTC.

As concerns this clone: The junction departs from germline at one end; a sequencing error may be responsible. V and J are TRBV19 and TRBJ1-5; D is perhaps TRBD1 (5 bases). The germline CDR1 and CDR2 sequences are LNHDA and SQIVND (reference sequence). The CDR3 spans 12 residues. The CDR3 reads CASSRSGQTVYF. As DNA, the CDR3 is TGTGCCAGTAGTCGTTCAGGCCAGACAGTGTATTTT.

The chain uses TRBV28 and TRBJ2-7; 8 nucleotides line up with TRBD2. CDR3 length: 15 residues. Germline CDR1 MDHEN, CDR2 SYDVKM. V shed 5 bases and J 3 bases; nucleotides not matched to a gene: 9. The CDR3, as DNA: TGTGCCAGCAGTCACACTAGCGGCCCCAACTACGAGCAGTACTTC. Its protein product is CASSHTSGPNYEQYF. The complete variable domain, with remaining parts taken from reference TRBV28 and TRBJ2-7, reads DVKVTQSSRYLVKRTGEKVFLECVQDMDHENMFWYRQDPGLGLRLIYFSYDVKMKEKGDIPEGYSVSREKKERFSLILESASTNQTSMYLCASSHTSGPNYEQYFGPGTRLTVT.

This chain uses TRBV7-2 with TRBJ1-4, with D perhaps TRBD1 (5 bases). Germline V lookup: CDR1 SGHTA, CDR2 FQGNSA. This CDR3 comprises 16 residues. V was trimmed by 0 bases and J by 5 bases, leaving 13 bases between them. The CDR3 DNA is TGTGCCAGCAGCTTAGCGCTCGGGGGAGCCAATGAAAAACTGTTTTTT. Residues: CASSLALGGANEKLFF.

V and J are TRBV4-3 and TRBJ1-4, with 10 nucleotides matching TRBD1. This CDR3 is 17 amino acids long. The V gene's germline CDR1 is LGHNA and CDR2 YSLEER. Trimming removed 0 bases from V and 8 bases from J; junction bases left unmatched: 9. As DNA, the CDR3 is TGCGCCAGCAGCCAAGATAGGGCGGACAGGGGGTGGGAAAAACTGTTTTTT. Translating it yields CASSQDRADRGWEKLFF.